The T cell receptor beta chain described here comes from a study of cytomegalovirus exposure and HLA in healthy donors. The study, taken as a whole, reports: Researchers reported that a few CMV-associated chains were confirmed in vitro as CMV antigen-specific.

Worth noting for this clone: Its antigen remains unknown.

PCR primers comprised 60 Vbeta and 13 Jbeta primers. Clones were read by immunoSEQ multiplex PCR, and TCRdb kept only the in-frame ones, dropping some. The table includes around 150,000 clones, roughly 85% detected once. V gave up 1 base and J gave up 0 bases, with 7 bases separating them. The CDR3 is 15 amino acids. The germline gives CDR1 SNHLY, CDR2 FYNNEI. The chain is built from TRBV2 and TRBJ1-5; D remains ambiguous. This sequence was found in a man between 40 and 49 years old in good health and CMV-seronegative. The sequencing sample was made of PBMCs. CDR3 region: CASSEGVFSNQPQHF. The CDR3 nucleotides read TGTGCCAGCAGTGAAGGCGTCTTTAGCAATCAGCCCCAGCATTTT.